This entry features one TCR beta chain sequence. This clone was counted a few times. No antigen is known for it. No base quality information exists; no much larger clone differs at one position. The entry originates in a study of OX40 agonist ivuxolimab in advanced cancers. Study-wide context: Ivuxolimab was a fully human IgG2 agonistic monoclonal antibody targeting the costimulatory receptor OX40 (CD134). Intravenous ivuxolimab was administered to patients every 2 weeks at six dose levels: 0.01, 0.1, 0.3, 1.5, 3 and 10 mg/kg. Of the approximately 53 patients in dose escalation, around 19 had hepatocellular carcinoma, some 15 had melanoma, 9 had renal cell carcinoma and 9 had head and neck cancer. A male proportion of 75% to 85% and a mean age of approximately 61 years, ranging from roughly 23 to 85, were recorded for the dose-escalation cohort. Patients were allowed to have had prior anti-PD-1, anti-PD-L1 or anti-CTLA-4 therapy, and 40% of the dose-escalation patients had been treated with checkpoint inhibitors. Partial responses were achieved by three dose-escalation patients, of whom one had hepatocellular carcinoma and two had cutaneous melanoma. The point of sequencing TCRbeta in the periphery was to test whether ivuxolimab changed TCR sequence diversity and drove clonal T-cell expansion. The paper covers the monotherapy dose-escalation part of the phase I ivuxolimab trial, which included N of about 50 patients. Study-wide conclusions, independent of this receptor: At doses of 0.1 to 3.0 mg/kg, clonal expansion of both CD4+ and CD8+ blood T cells was observed from baseline to week 6. Low levels of normalized T-cell clonal expansion were also seen in some patients who did not respond. In the 0.1-3.0 mg/kg groups, partial responders had among the lowest normalized peripheral clonal expansion, particularly in CD8+ T cells. Which antigens the clonally expanded peripheral T cells were specific for was not determined. After ivuxolimab, expanded clones were on average more numerous among CD8+ T cells than among CD4+ T cells.

Patients with a history of autoimmune disease or receiving systemic immunosuppression were excluded from the trial. Peripheral blood for TCR sequencing was collected from all dose cohorts at baseline, on cycle 4 day 1, and on cycle 7 day 1. The samples were drawn from a first-in-human, open-label, multicenter phase I dose-escalation trial of ivuxolimab. Adults with locally advanced or metastatic melanoma, renal cell carcinoma, hepatocellular carcinoma or head and neck squamous cell carcinoma were enrolled in the trial. Before TCR sequencing, CD4+ T cells and CD8+ T cells were sorted from peripheral blood as separate populations. Genomic DNA was extracted from sorted cells for sequencing of the TCRbeta CDR3 region. The immunoSEQ Assay was used to sequence the TCRbeta CDR3 regions. TCRdb carries this immuneACCESS record with in-frame sequences only. Its versions omit some clonotypes, under half of them owing to an unresolved V gene in the studies checked, with the rest unexplained. Across this sample there are about 61,000 clones, with more than 65% seen only once. The leading ten clones occupy more than 0.4% of the sample.

CDR1 and CDR2 are drawn from the germline V gene: SGHRS, YFSETQ. For this chain, trimming is 3 bases at the V end and 3 bases at the J end, and the number of junction bases without a gene match is 11. Measured from the cysteine to the phenylalanine, the CDR3 is 17 residues long. Of all the DNA, just the CDR3 is kept, 51 bases in frame from base 1. The sample in question was CD4+ or CD8+ T cells sorted from blood, obtained in a trial of the OX40 agonist ivuxolimab. The TCR sequence derives from an adult with an advanced solid tumor such as melanoma, head and neck, liver or kidney cancer. The receptor chain draws on TRBV5-1 and TRBJ1-4; TRBD1 agrees with 7 junctional bases. The DNA reads as follows: TGCGCCAGCAGCTCCCAGGGGGTGGGTGTTTCTAATGAAAAACTGTTTTTT. This encodes CASSSQGVGVSNEKLFF.